The rows below give T cell receptor beta chains drawn from one sample of a study of blood T cell repertoires in COVID-19. Clones were read by immunoSEQ multiplex PCR, and TCRdb kept only the in-frame ones, dropping some. The sample contains 350,000 to 400,000 clones, roughly nine tenths of which appear only once. Sequencing was done on a sample of peripheral blood. These receptors came from a young woman with COVID-19, enrolled during active disease. Both conserved end residues are part of each CDR3.

TRBJ2-3	TRBV3-1/TRBV3-2	CASSQSVPGTDTQYF
TRBJ2-1	TRBV5-1	CASSMGLAGGVYEQFF
TRBJ1-1	TRBV7-9	CASSYGGTEAFF
TRBJ1-6	TRBV3-1/TRBV3-2	CASSQTFGTGNSPLHF
TRBJ2-7	TRBV12-3/TRBV12-4	CASSFWHEQYF
TRBJ1-1	TRBV11-2	CASSPAREVTEAFF
TRBJ1-2	TRBV24-1	CATSDTGTDYGYTF
TRBJ1-2	TRBV7-9	CASSSFPQAYGYTF
TRBJ1-2	TRBV6-4	CASSENGGHGYTF
TRBJ1-4	TRBV5-1	CASSFGTGGATNEKLFF
TRBJ2-1	TRBV23-1	CASSQSYGSEQFF
TRBJ2-3	TRBV10-3	CALTRTGNTDTQYF
TRBJ2-7	TRBV28	CASSLSSGDYYEQYF
TRBJ2-5	TRBV5-1	CASSLAGTSGSQETQYF
TRBJ1-5	TRBV18	CASSLRGQGDNQPQHF
TRBJ1-1	TRBV7-8	CASSDRGGSFSEAFF
TRBJ1-2	TRBV29-1	CSVELGQGTNGYTF
TRBJ1-1	TRBV3-1/TRBV3-2	CASRPPADRGFNTEAFF
TRBJ2-6	TRBV21-1	CASRGQGAATYSGANVLTF
TRBJ2-1	TRBV13	CASSSTGPRQFF
TRBJ2-7	TRBV5-5	CASSLSGTGALYEQYF
TRBJ1-1	TRBV7-9	CASSPPAEAFF
TRBJ1-5	TRBV5-6	CASSFGGVVGNQPQHF
TRBJ2-5	TRBV28	CASSSQGRETQYF
TRBJ2-1	TRBV6-5	CASSVLAGVHNEQFF
TRBJ2-2	TRBV7-9	CASSPGGATGELFF
TRBJ1-2	TRBV28	CGTGGRGYGYTF
TRBJ2-1	TRBV9	CASSVSAQRGYNEQFF
TRBJ2-3	TRBV29-1	CSVEGQGLADTQYF
TRBJ2-1	TRBV14	CASSPDRGFNEQFF
TRBJ2-1	TRBV28	CASSLRGQRRMGSYNEQFF
TRBJ1-6	TRBV19	CASSPGTGSFSPLHF
TRBJ2-3	TRBV5-4	CASSSLAGADTQYF
TRBJ1-6	TRBV7-6	CASSPGQGLSPLHF
TRBJ2-2	TRBV5-5	CASSFAGGTGELFF
TRBJ1-5	TRBV7-2	CASSPDRGQYQPQHF
TRBJ2-3	TRBV23-1	CAPAQFWPTDTQYF
TRBJ1-5	TRBV5-8	CASSLVRGTGAVSNQPQHF